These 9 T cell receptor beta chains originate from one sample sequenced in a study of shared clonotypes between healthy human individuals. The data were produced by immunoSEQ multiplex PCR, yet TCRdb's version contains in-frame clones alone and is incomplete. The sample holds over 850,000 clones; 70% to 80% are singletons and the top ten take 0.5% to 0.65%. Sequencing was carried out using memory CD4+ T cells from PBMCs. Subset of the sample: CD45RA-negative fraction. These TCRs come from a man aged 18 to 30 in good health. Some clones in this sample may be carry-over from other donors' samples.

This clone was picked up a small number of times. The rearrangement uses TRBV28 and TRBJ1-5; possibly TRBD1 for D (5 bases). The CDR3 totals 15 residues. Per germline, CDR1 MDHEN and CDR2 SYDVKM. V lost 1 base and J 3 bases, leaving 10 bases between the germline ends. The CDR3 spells CASSLFRGTNQPQHF. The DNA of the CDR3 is TGTGCCAGCAGTTTATTCCGCGGGACCAATCAGCCCCAGCATTTT.

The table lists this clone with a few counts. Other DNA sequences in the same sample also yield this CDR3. The CDR3 DNA is TGTGCCAGCAGTCTTCGATCCTATGGCTACACCTTC. This sequence encodes CASSLRSYGYTF. The J gene is TRBJ1-2, the V gene TRBV28; no clear D gene. CDR1 is MDHEN, CDR2 SYDVKM, per germline. The V end was cut by 5 bases, the J end by 4 bases, with 8 bases between. The CDR3 spans 12 residues.

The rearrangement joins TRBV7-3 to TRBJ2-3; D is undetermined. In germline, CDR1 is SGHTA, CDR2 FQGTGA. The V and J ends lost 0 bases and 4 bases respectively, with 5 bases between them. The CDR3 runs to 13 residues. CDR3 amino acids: CASSLTQSDTQYF. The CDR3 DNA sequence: TGTGCCAGCAGCTTAACGCAGTCAGATACGCAGTATTTT.

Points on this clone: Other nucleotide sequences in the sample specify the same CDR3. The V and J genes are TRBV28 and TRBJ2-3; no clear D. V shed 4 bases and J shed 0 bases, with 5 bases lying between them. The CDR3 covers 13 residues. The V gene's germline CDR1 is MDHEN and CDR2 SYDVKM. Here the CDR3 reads CASSSPSTDTQYF. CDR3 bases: TGTGCCAGCAGTTCTCCGAGCACAGATACGCAGTATTTT.

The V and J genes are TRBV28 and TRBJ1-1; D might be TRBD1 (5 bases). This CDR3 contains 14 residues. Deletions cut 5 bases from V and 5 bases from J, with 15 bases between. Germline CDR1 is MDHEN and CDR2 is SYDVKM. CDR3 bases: TGTGCCAGCAGTCCCCCAGGGCGTAAGACTGAAGCTTTCTTT. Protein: CASSPPGRKTEAFF.

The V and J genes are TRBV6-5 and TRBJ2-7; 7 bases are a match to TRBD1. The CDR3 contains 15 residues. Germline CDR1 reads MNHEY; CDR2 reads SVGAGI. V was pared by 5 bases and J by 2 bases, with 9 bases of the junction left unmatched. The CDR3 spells CASSRTGQKTYEQYF. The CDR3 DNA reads TGTGCCAGCAGTCGTACGGGACAGAAAACCTACGAGCAGTACTTC.

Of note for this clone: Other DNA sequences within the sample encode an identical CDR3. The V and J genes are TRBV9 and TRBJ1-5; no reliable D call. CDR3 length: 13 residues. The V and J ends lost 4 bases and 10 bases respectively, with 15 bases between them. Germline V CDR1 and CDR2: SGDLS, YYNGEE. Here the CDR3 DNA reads TGTGCCAGCAGCCCTCGCCCCGGGGAACCCCAGCATTTT. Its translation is CASSPRPGEPQHF.

The CDR3: CARKTDSYEQYF. CDR3 nucleotide sequence: TGTGCCAGGAAGACCGACAGCTACGAGCAGTACTTC. The chain has TRBV2 and TRBJ2-7; D is perhaps TRBD1 (5 bases). The ends were cut back, 9 bases at V and 3 bases at J, with 12 bases in the middle. Germline CDR1 is SNHLY and CDR2 is FYNNEI. This CDR3 comprises 12 residues.

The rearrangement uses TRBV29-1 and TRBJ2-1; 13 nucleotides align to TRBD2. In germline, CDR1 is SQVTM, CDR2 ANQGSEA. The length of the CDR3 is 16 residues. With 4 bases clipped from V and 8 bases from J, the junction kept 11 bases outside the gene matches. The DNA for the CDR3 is TGCAGCGTTGTCCGTCCAACTAGCGGGAGGGCCGATGAGCAGTTCTTC. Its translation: CSVVRPTSGRADEQFF.